This TCR beta chain was captured by sequencing in a study of T cell repertoires in cytomegalovirus infection (dated 2019 in TCRdb). Study-wide context: Donor HLA type was relevant to the analysis, because carriage of CMV infection together with the matching HLA type was indicated by public TCR beta signatures.

The germline ends are 6 bases apart after V is trimmed by 0 bases and J by 0 bases. For CDR1 and CDR2, the germline V gene (reference sequence) lists LGHDT and YNNKEL. From the cysteine up to the phenylalanine, the CDR3 has a length of 15 residues. The kept DNA is CDR3 alone, 45 bases in frame from the first base. Sequencing relied on an Illumina HiSeq 1500. In TCRdb, the public reads were trimmed at Q25 with fastp and aligned with MiXCR, with productive beta chains retained. Each CDR3 protein gets just one entry, which takes the most common genes and DNA from the rows behind it. The sample contains about 180,000 distinct CDR3 sequences, approximately 15% of them found a single time. The ten largest clones represent roughly a quarter of the sample. What the study reported, not specific to this receptor: In both this cohort and an independent roughly 330-donor cohort, the cumulative frequency of public TCR beta family members distinguished carriers of CMV infection plus the relevant HLA type. In the ex vivo response, HLA-C-restricted CMV-specific TCR beta clonotypes were dominant, and in two of eight donors the single most frequent clonotype came from this HLA-C-restricted group.

The sample holds many counts of this clonotype. Its antigen remains unidentified. It has no much larger one-base neighbor in the sample; base qualities were not kept. What was sequenced was PBMCs. This receptor was obtained from a human donor in good health (CMV status not recorded). Some clones in this sample may be carry-over from other donors' samples. The chain couples TRBV3-1 to TRBJ2-1; the D gene cannot be named for sure. The CDR3 in this case is CASSQEGSSYNEQFF. In nucleotide form, the sequence is TGTGCCAGCAGCCAAGAGGGTAGCTCCTACAATGAGCAGTTCTTC.